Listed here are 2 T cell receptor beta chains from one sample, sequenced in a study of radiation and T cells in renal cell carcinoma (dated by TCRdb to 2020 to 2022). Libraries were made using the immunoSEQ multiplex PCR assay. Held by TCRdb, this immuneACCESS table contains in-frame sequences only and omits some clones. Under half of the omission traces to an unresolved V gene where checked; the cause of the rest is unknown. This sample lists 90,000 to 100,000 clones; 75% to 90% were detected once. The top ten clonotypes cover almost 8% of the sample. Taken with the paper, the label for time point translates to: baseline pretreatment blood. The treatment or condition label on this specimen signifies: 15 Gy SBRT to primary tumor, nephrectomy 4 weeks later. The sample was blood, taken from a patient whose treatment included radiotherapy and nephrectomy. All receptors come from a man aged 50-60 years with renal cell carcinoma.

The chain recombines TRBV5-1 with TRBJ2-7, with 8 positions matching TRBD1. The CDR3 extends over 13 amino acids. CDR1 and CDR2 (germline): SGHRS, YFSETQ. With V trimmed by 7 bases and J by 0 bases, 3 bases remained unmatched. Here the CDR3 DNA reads TGCGCCAGCGGACAGGGTAGCTCCTACGAGCAGTACTTC. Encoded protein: CASGQGSSYEQYF.

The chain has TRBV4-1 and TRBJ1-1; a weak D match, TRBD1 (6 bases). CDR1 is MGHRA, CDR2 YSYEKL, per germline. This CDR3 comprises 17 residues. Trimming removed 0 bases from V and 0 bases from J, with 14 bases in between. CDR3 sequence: CASSQDSRTAMNTEAFF. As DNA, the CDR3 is TGCGCCAGCAGCCAAGATAGCCGGACAGCTATGAACACTGAAGCTTTCTTT.